The TCR beta chain described here comes from a study of T cells in Graves' hyperthyroidism and ophthalmopathy. Overall study: Blood was drawn when the patient was first diagnosed and still untreated.

The V segment lost 5 bases and the J segment 7 bases; nucleotides outside the gene matches: 5. The germline V gene has CDR1 SNHLY and CDR2 FYNNEI. The CDR3 spans 13 residues. This clonotype was seen more than once but under ten times. The hyperthyroidism patients had all been newly diagnosed, and their disease duration was under 2 months. Their ages ranged from 18 to 65 years. It was RNA transcripts that yielded the amplified TCR beta CDR3 regions. An initial round of RT-PCR targeting the TCR CDR3 relied on the HTBI primer set. Using its own MiXCR run on the multiplex PCR reads, TCRdb lists one record per CDR3 protein. The sample shows approximately 370,000 distinct CDR3 sequences, approximately 18% of them seen only once.

This rearrangement joins TRBV2 to TRBJ1-5, with TRBD1 identical over 7 bases. Sequenced material: blood. The source of this sequence is a woman in her twenties or thirties with Graves' hyperthyroidism that later progressed to Graves' ophthalmopathy. CDR3 amino acids: CASSIDRAQPQHF. The DNA of the CDR3 is TGTGCCAGCAGTATAGACAGGGCCCAGCCCCAGCATTTT.